This is a list of T cell receptor beta chains from one sample in a study of blood T cell repertoires in COVID-19. Libraries were prepared by immunoSEQ multiplex PCR; TCRdb keeps only in-frame clonotypes and omits some of them. The sample has roughly 45,000 clones, just over 85% seen once. The specimen was peripheral blood. The receptor set was obtained from a woman aged 80 or over with COVID-19, enrolled during active disease. CDR3s include the opening cysteine and the closing phenylalanine or tryptophan. The D gene is left open where the match is weak. Where a row states a size, it is once, few, many or the class of an expanded clone; other rows omit it.

cdr3_length j_call clone_size v_call d_call cdr3_aa cdr3_nt
16 TRBJ2-3 medium-sized TRBV7-6 TRBD2 CASSLGLAGGTDTQYF TGTGCCAGCAGCTTAGGACTAGCGGGAGGCACAGATACGCAGTATTTT
15 TRBJ2-7 few TRBV18 TRBD2 CASSPRTSGSGEQYF TGTGCCAGCTCACCGAGGACTAGCGGGAGTGGTGAGCAGTACTTC
13 TRBJ1-4 NA TRBV30 NA CAWSVLRNEKLFF TGTGCCTGGAGTGTTCTGAGAAATGAAAAACTGTTTTTT
16 TRBJ1-5 few TRBV19 TRBD1 CASKTGTGGSNQPQHF TGTGCCAGTAAAACCGGGACAGGGGGCAGCAATCAGCCCCAGCATTTT
10 TRBJ2-1 NA TRBV19 NA CATMYNEQFF TGTGCCACTATGTACAATGAGCAGTTCTTC
15 TRBJ1-5 NA TRBV28 NA CASSLIRGTNQPQHF TGTGCCAGCTCACTAATACGGGGAACCAATCAGCCCCAGCATTTT
16 TRBJ2-2 NA TRBV7-3 NA CASSPTRIAVTGELFF TGTGCCAGCAGCCCGACTCGGATAGCGGTCACCGGGGAGCTGTTTTTT
15 TRBJ2-3 NA TRBV18 NA CASSVWGDGTDTQYF TGTGCCAGCTCCGTGTGGGGGGATGGCACAGATACGCAGTATTTT
15 TRBJ1-1 NA TRBV27 NA CASRLRQALNTEAFF TGTGCCAGCAGGCTAAGACAGGCCTTGAACACTGAAGCTTTCTTT
14 TRBJ1-3 NA TRBV19 TRBD1 CATRQGGSGNTIYF TGTGCCACCCGACAGGGGGGCTCTGGAAACACCATATATTTT
14 TRBJ1-3 once TRBV5-6 NA CASSLTGAGNTIYF TGTGCCAGCAGCTTGACGGGGGCTGGAAACACCATATATTTT
14 TRBJ2-2 NA TRBV2 NA CASSGQAETGELFF TGTGCCAGCAGTGGGCAGGCTGAAACCGGGGAGCTGTTTTTT
17 TRBJ2-7 NA TRBV11-2 TRBD2 CASSPRPGLAGSYEQYF TGTGCCAGCAGCCCACGGCCCGGACTAGCGGGCTCCTACGAGCAGTACTTC
14 TRBJ2-1 NA TRBV27 NA CASSDRSSYNEQFF TGTGCCAGCAGCGACAGGAGCTCCTACAATGAGCAGTTCTTC
15 TRBJ2-7 NA TRBV6-4 TRBD1 CASTYDPGQAYEQYF TGTGCCAGCACCTACGATCCGGGACAGGCCTACGAGCAGTACTTC
15 TRBJ1-6 NA TRBV19 NA CASSPFGQNNSPLHF TGTGCCAGTAGCCCCTTCGGACAGAATAATTCACCCCTCCACTTT
17 TRBJ2-7 NA TRBV5-4 TRBD2 CASSLGPSGGLTYEQYF TGTGCCAGCAGCTTGGGTCCTAGCGGGGGCCTCACCTACGAGCAGTACTTC
12 TRBJ1-1 NA TRBV23-1 NA CASSQEAGKAFF TGCGCCAGCAGTCAAGAAGCAGGGAAAGCTTTCTTT
14 TRBJ2-1 once TRBV25-1 TRBD1 CASRPPGGYNEQFF TGTGCCAGCAGACCCCCAGGGGGCTACAATGAGCAGTTCTTC
14 TRBJ1-1 NA TRBV18 TRBD1 CASSKRQGDTEAFF TGTGCCAGCTCAAAGAGACAGGGGGACACTGAAGCTTTCTTT
16 TRBJ1-2 NA TRBV19 TRBD1 CASSVGTGGVRDGYTF TGTGCCAGTAGTGTCGGGACAGGGGGCGTTAGAGATGGCTACACCTTC
16 TRBJ1-6 NA TRBV10-3 TRBD1 CAISNPDRGHTSPLHF TGTGCCATCAGTAACCCGGACAGGGGCCATACTTCACCCCTCCACTTT
20 TRBJ2-1 NA TRBV5-1 TRBD2 CASSLQLAGGSYSSYNEQFF TGCGCCAGCAGCTTGCAACTAGCGGGAGGCTCCTATTCCTCCTACAATGAGCAGTTCTTC
16 TRBJ2-5 NA TRBV5-4 TRBD1 CASSRGTGEFQETQYF TGTGCCAGCAGCCGTGGGACAGGGGAATTCCAAGAGACCCAGTACTTC
15 TRBJ1-1 once TRBV6-6 TRBD1 CASSYRWAGGTEAFF TGTGCCAGCAGTTACCGGTGGGCAGGGGGGACTGAAGCTTTCTTT
16 TRBJ2-2 few TRBV7-9 NA CASSLVTSFNTGELFF TGTGCCAGCAGCTTAGTCACTAGTTTTAACACCGGGGAGCTGTTTTTT
14 TRBJ2-3 NA TRBV7-2 TRBD1 CASSLALTGSTQYF TGTGCCAGCAGCTTAGCCCTGACAGGGTCGACGCAGTATTTT
15 TRBJ1-6 NA TRBV7-8 TRBD1 CASQGQGRTNSPLHF TGTGCCAGCCAAGGACAGGGGAGGACCAATTCACCCCTCCACTTT
14 TRBJ1-1 NA TRBV10-3 TRBD1 CAIRAGTANTEAFF TGTGCCATACGAGCCGGGACAGCGAACACTGAAGCTTTCTTT
15 TRBJ1-6 NA TRBV6-5 NA CASSYSGQGYSPLHF TGTGCCAGCAGTTACTCGGGGCAGGGATATTCACCCCTCCACTTT
15 TRBJ2-7 NA TRBV5-1 TRBD1 CASSSSGQGFYEQYF TGCGCCAGCAGCTCGTCGGGACAGGGGTTCTACGAGCAGTACTTC
15 TRBJ2-7 NA TRBV3-1/TRBV3-2 TRBD2 CASSAVPSGGYEQYF TGTGCCAGCAGCGCGGTCCCTAGCGGGGGCTACGAGCAGTACTTC
14 TRBJ2-3 medium-sized TRBV5-1 NA CASSLVSGTDTQYF TGCGCCAGCAGCTTGGTAAGCGGAACAGATACGCAGTATTTT
16 TRBJ2-3 NA TRBV15 TRBD1 CATSRDQGARTDTQYF TGTGCCACCAGCAGAGACCAGGGGGCTCGGACAGATACGCAGTATTTT
17 TRBJ1-3 NA TRBV27 NA CASSLRQDGFSGNTIYF TGTGCCAGCAGTTTACGACAAGACGGTTTCTCTGGAAACACCATATATTTT
16 TRBJ2-4 NA TRBV2 TRBD2 CASSGTSGGGKNIQYF TGTGCCAGCAGTGGTACTAGCGGGGGGGGCAAAAACATTCAGTACTTC
14 TRBJ2-7 medium-sized TRBV6-6 NA CASRRGSGAYEQYF TGTGCCAGCCGACGGGGATCAGGGGCCTACGAGCAGTACTTC
16 TRBJ1-1 few TRBV5-7 NA CASSLERGPQNTEAFF TGTGCCAGCAGCTTGGAGCGCGGGCCTCAAAACACTGAAGCTTTCTTT
14 TRBJ2-4 NA TRBV7-9 TRBD1 CASSLQGAGNIQYF TGTGCCAGCAGCTTACAGGGGGCTGGAAACATTCAGTACTTC
16 TRBJ2-2 NA TRBV5-4 TRBD1 CASTSDRGWNTGELFF TGTGCCAGCACCTCGGACAGGGGGTGGAACACCGGGGAGCTGTTTTTT
14 TRBJ2-7 NA TRBV9 TRBD2 CASSSRGGDYEQYF TGTGCCAGCAGCTCGCGGGGAGGGGACTACGAGCAGTACTTC
14 TRBJ2-7 NA TRBV5-5 NA CASRPGLLSYEQYF TGTGCCAGCAGACCGGGACTGCTCTCCTACGAGCAGTACTTC
14 TRBJ2-2 NA TRBV28 NA CASSLKPRGKELFF TGTGCCAGCAGTTTGAAACCGAGGGGGAAGGAGCTGTTTTTT
16 TRBJ2-3 once TRBV28 TRBD1 CASSSLTTGSWDTQYF TGTGCCAGCAGTTCCCTTACGACAGGGTCGTGGGATACGCAGTATTTT
14 TRBJ1-5 NA TRBV28 NA CASSLPGEGQPQHF TGTGCCAGCAGTTTACCAGGGGAGGGTCAGCCCCAGCATTTT
16 TRBJ2-7 NA TRBV5-1 TRBD1 CASSLETQGALYGQYF TGCGCCAGCAGCTTGGAAACACAGGGGGCCCTCTATGGGCAGTACTTC
15 TRBJ1-6 NA TRBV28 NA CASSTLGRGNSPLHF TGTGCCAGCAGCACCTTGGGGAGAGGTAATTCACCCCTCCACTTT
15 TRBJ1-2 NA TRBV18 TRBD1 CASSGDRGLFYGYTF TGTGCCAGCTCCGGGGACAGGGGATTGTTCTATGGCTACACCTTC
13 TRBJ2-7 few TRBV14 NA CASSQDISYEQYF TGTGCCAGCAGCCAAGATATCAGCTACGAGCAGTACTTC
14 TRBJ2-7 NA TRBV5-1 TRBD1 CASSSTGFSYEQYF TGCGCCAGCAGCTCGACAGGGTTCTCCTACGAGCAGTACTTC